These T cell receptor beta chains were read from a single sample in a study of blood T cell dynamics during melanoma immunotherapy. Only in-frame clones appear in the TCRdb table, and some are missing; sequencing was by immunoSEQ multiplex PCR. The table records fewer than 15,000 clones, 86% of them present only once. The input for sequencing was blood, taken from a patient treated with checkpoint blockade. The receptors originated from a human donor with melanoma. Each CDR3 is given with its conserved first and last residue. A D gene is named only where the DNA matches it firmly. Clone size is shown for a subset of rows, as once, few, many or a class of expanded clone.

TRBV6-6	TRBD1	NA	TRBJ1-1	TGTGCCAGCAGTTACTCGGTTGGACAGGGGGCTGGGGCTTTCTTT	CASSYSVGQGAGAFF
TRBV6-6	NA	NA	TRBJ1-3	TGTGCCAGCAGTTACTGGGGGGCCTTTGGAAACACCATATATTTT	CASSYWGAFGNTIYF
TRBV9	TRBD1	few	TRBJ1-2	TGTGCCAGCAGCGCCAGGGCCGGGACAGATGATGGCTACACCTTC	CASSARAGTDDGYTF
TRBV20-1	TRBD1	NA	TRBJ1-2	TGCAGTGCTACTGGACAGGTTGGCTACACCTTC	CSATGQVGYTF
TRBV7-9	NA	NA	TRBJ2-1	TGTGCCAGCAGCACGACCGCCCTGGCGGAGCAGTTCTTC	CASSTTALAEQFF
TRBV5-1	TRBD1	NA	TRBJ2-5	TGCGCCAGCAGCTGGGGGACAGGACCGGAGACCCAGTACTTC	CASSWGTGPETQYF
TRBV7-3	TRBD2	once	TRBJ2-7	TGTGCCAGCAGCCCAACTAGCGGGAGGAGCGAGCAGTACTTC	CASSPTSGRSEQYF
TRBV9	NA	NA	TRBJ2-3	TGTGCCAGCAGCCCCCTGGGCGGGGTAGATTTCACAGATACGCAGTATTTT	CASSPLGGVDFTDTQYF
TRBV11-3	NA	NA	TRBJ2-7	TGTGCCAGCAGCGACCGGGACGGCTACGAGCAGTACTTC	CASSDRDGYEQYF
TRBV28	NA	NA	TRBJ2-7	TGTGCCAGCAGTTTAGTTACTCGTATGAGAACCTACGAGCAGTACTTC	CASSLVTRMRTYEQYF
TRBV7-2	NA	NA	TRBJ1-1	TGTGCCAGCAGCACCGTCCCGGGGGACACTGAAGCTTTCTTT	CASSTVPGDTEAFF
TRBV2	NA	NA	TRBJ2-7	TGTGCCAGCTTAGGCCGAATCTCCTACGAGCAGTACTTC	CASLGRISYEQYF
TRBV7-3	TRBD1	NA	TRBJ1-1	TGTGCCAGCAGTTCCCAAGGACAGGGTGGTGAAGCTTTCTTT	CASSSQGQGGEAFF
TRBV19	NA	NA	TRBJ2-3	TGTGCCAGTAGGCGGGCGGCCGGCACAGATACGCAGTATTTT	CASRRAAGTDTQYF
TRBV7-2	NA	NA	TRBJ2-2	TGTGCCAGCAGCGGAACACGGGTCGGGGAGCTGTTTTTT	CASSGTRVGELFF
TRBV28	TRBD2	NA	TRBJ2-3	TGTGCCAACGGGGGGGGTAGGACAGATACGCAGTATTTT	CANGGGRTDTQYF
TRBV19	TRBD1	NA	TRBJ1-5	TGTGCCAGTAGCCGAGGGACAGGTTATAGCAATCAGCCCCAGCATTTT	CASSRGTGYSNQPQHF
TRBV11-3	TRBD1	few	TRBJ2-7	TGTGCCAGCAGCAGGGGGCCTCCGGTTTACGAGCAGTACTTC	CASSRGPPVYEQYF
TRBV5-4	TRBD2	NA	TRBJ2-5	TGTGCCAGCAGCCAGGGACTAGCGGGAGGTTCGGGGGAGACCCAGTACTTC	CASSQGLAGGSGETQYF
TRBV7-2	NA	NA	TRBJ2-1	TGTGCCAGCAGGCGAGGCGTCCGGGGGTCCTACAATGAGCAGTTCTTC	CASRRGVRGSYNEQFF
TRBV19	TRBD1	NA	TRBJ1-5	TGTGCCAGTAGTACCCCCTTCCTACGACAGGGAGAGGTAAGGCAGCCCCAGCATTTT	CASSTPFLRQGEVRQPQHF
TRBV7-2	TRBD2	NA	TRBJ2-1	TGTGCCAGCGGGAGGGACTACAATGAGCAGTTCTTC	CASGRDYNEQFF
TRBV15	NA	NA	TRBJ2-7	TGTGCCACCAGCAGAGAAGTGGGCAAGTCCTACGAGCAGTACTTC	CATSREVGKSYEQYF
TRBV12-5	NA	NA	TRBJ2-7	TGTGCTAGCTCAGCAGGGATAGGGTCCTACGAGCAGTACTTC	CASSAGIGSYEQYF
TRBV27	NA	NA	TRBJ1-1	TGTGCCAGCAGTTCCAGGGTGAGGACTGAAGCTTTCTTT	CASSSRVRTEAFF
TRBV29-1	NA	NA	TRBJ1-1	TGCAGCGTTGCGTTGAGTATGTACACTGAAGCTTTCTTT	CSVALSMYTEAFF
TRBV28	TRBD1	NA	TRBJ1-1	TGTGCCAGCAGGGGACAGGGAGGGACTGAAGCTTTCTTT	CASRGQGGTEAFF
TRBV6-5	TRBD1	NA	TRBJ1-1	TGTGCCATAGGGACAGGGGGTCTGAACACTGAAGCTTTCTTT	CAIGTGGLNTEAFF
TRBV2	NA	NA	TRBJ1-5	TGTGCCAGCAGTGCTCTGGAGGGTTATACGCCCCAGCATTTT	CASSALEGYTPQHF
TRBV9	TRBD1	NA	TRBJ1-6	TGTGCCAGCAGCGACAACAGGGGAAGCTCCTATAATTCACCCCTCCACTTT	CASSDNRGSSYNSPLHF
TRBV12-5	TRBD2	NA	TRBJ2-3	TGTGCTAGTGGTTTGGTACAAGCGGGACCCACAGATACGCAGTATTTT	CASGLVQAGPTDTQYF
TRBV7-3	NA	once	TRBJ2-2	TGTGCCAGCAGCTTATCTAGCGACACCGGGGAGCTGTTTTTT	CASSLSSDTGELFF
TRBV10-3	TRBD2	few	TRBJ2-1	TGTGCCATCAGTGGCGGAACTAGCGGGATAGGCCTGTTCTTC	CAISGGTSGIGLFF
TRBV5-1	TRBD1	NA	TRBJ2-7	TGCGCCAGCAGCCCCGGGACAGGGGGTGGCGAGCAGTACTTC	CASSPGTGGGEQYF
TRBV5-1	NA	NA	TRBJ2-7	TGCGCCGGCAGCTTGTTAATGGGGTATCAGCAGTACTTC	CAGSLLMGYQQYF
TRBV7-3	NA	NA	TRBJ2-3	TGTGCCAGCAGCTTAAGTTCCGGGAATACGCAGTATTTT	CASSLSSGNTQYF
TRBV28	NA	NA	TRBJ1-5	TGTGCCATATATAAGGGACGGTTGGGCAATCAGCCCCAGCATTTT	CAIYKGRLGNQPQHF